The present T cell receptor (beta chain) was sequenced within a study of cytomegalovirus exposure and HLA in healthy donors. Primers: 60 Vbeta forward and 13 Jbeta reverse. Method: immunoSEQ multiplex PCR; TCRdb's copy keeps in-frame clones and lacks some. The table has around 91,000 clones, around 80% seen once; the top ten hold 4.4%. Findings and limits, study-wide: A later analysis linked a missense variant in DCLRE1C to the trimming of TCR beta V and J genes. Because they were indistinguishable, some V segments, including TRBV6-2 and TRBV6-3, were excluded. Later on, an analysis showed TCR association rates differing by HLA locus, with DRB1 the most and HLA-C the fewest.

There were likely unrecorded immune exposures, though donors were nominally healthy when sampled. On this clone: Its target is unknown.

Unmatched junction bases numbered 5, after V lost 7 bases and J lost 2 bases. Germline loops: CDR1 WNHNN, CDR2 SYGVQD (reference sequence). The CDR3 runs 13 residues. The origin of this receptor is a male donor in good health and CMV-seropositive. The chain uses TRBV10-1 and TRBJ2-7; 7 nucleotides align to TRBD1. Input material: PBMCs. The CDR3 coding sequence is TGCGCCAGCATACAGGGGACCCCCTACGAGCAGTACTTC. Translation: CASIQGTPYEQYF.